This T cell receptor beta chain was profiled in a study of a mutant IDH1 vaccine in newly diagnosed glioma. Across the study: Eight vaccinations went to patients in weeks 1, 3, 5, 7, 11, 15, 19, 23. Patients received vaccination from 4-6 weeks after radiotherapy alone, or with temozolomide cycles. Of the patients given treatment, roughly 60% were male and approximately 38% were female, and a mean age of around 38 years was recorded.

Sequenced by immunoSEQ multiplex PCR; TCRdb stores in-frame clones only, minus some. Counted here are about 40,000 clones, approximately 89% occurring once; the ten biggest clones make up around 3%. The time point denotes: week 5, during vaccination. The study gave 300 ug of mutant IDH1 20-mer peptide per vaccine dose, with topical imiquimod. Study results and limitations: Pseudoprogression appeared independent of alterations in top peripheral clonotypes.

Points on this clone: What it binds is not known.

The CDR3 is 14 amino acids. With 5 bases clipped from V and 3 bases from J, the junction kept 6 bases outside the gene matches. CDR1 and CDR2 (germline): MNHEY, SMNVEV (reference sequence). This chain links TRBV27 with TRBJ2-7; 8 bases align to TRBD2. This sample comprised PBMCs, obtained from a glioma patient whose treatment included an IDH1 peptide vaccine. The TCR originated in a man aged 50-59 years with glioma. The CDR3 sequence is CASSAQRELYEQYF. DNA of the CDR3: TGTGCCAGCAGTGCCCAGCGGGAGCTCTACGAGCAGTACTTC.